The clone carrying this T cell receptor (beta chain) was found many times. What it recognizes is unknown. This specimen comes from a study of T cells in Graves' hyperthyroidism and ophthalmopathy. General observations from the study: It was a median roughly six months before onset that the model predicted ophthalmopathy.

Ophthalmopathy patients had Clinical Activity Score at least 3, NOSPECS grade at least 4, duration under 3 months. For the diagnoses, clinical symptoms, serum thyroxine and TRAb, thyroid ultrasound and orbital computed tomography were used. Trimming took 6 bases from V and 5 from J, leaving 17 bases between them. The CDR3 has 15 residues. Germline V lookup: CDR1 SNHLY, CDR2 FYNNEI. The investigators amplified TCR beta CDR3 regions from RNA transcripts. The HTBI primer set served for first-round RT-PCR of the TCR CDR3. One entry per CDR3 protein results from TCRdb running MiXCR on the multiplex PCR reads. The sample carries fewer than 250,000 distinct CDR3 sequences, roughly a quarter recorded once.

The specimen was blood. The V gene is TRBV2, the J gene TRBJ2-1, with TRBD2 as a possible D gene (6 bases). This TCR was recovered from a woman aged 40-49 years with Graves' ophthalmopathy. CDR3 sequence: CASREPGLPHNEQFF. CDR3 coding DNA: TGTGCCAGCAGGGAGCCGGGACTTCCTCACAATGAGCAGTTCTTC.